Shown below are 22 T cell receptor beta chains from a single sample sequenced in a study of cytomegalovirus exposure and HLA in healthy donors. The protocol was immunoSEQ multiplex PCR, while the TCRdb copy is restricted to in-frame clones and leaves out a portion. The sample lists 40,000 to 55,000 clones, 88% seen once, with under 7.5% in the top ten. The sample was PBMCs. These receptors came from a woman in her twenties or thirties in good health and CMV-seronegative.

This rearrangement joins TRBV7-7 to TRBJ2-7, with 8 bases matching TRBD1. CDR3 length equals 14 residues. Germline V CDR1 and CDR2: SSHAT, FNYEAQ (reference sequence). J gave up 5 bases and V 0 bases, and 3 bases lay outside the gene matches. This chain's CDR3 is CASSLAGQANEQYF. The CDR3 nucleotides read TGTGCCAGCAGCTTAGCGGGACAGGCTAACGAGCAGTACTTC.

The chain has TRBV5-6 and TRBJ1-3; D is possibly TRBD1 (6 bases). This CDR3 contains 16 residues. Germline CDR1 SGHDT, CDR2 YYEEEE. V was pared by 0 bases and J by 4 bases, with 14 bases between. CDR3 sequence reads: CASSLAGQQSGNTIYF. Written as DNA, the CDR3 is TGTGCCAGCAGCTTGGCGGGACAACAGTCCGGAAACACCATATATTTT.

This clone was detected only once. The chain recombines TRBV6-4 with TRBJ2-7, with unresolved D. Germline CDR1 is MRHNA and CDR2 is SNTAGT. Trimming removed 7 bases from V and 3 bases from J, with 13 bases in between. The CDR3 loop spans 13 amino acids. The CDR3 nucleotides are TGTGCCAGCATTCTTCCCGAGCGCTACGAGCAGTACTTC. As protein: CASILPERYEQYF.

Concerning this clone itself: The junction differs from germline at one of its ends, possibly a read error. This chain joins TRBV11-3 and TRBJ2-2, with D possibly TRBD1 on 6 matching bases. The CDR3 has 15 amino acids. Germline CDR1 reads SGHNT; CDR2 reads YENEEA. CDR3 protein: CASSSGQTNTGELFF. The CDR3 nucleotides are TGCGCCAGCAGCTCCGGACAGACGAACACCGGGGAGCTGTTTTTT.

The rearrangement uses TRBV9 and TRBJ2-2; 9 bases match TRBD2. Germline CDR1 SGDLS, CDR2 YYNGEE. V was clipped by 3 bases and J by 7 bases; unmatched bases: 10. This CDR3 spans 16 amino acids. CDR3 sequence: CASSAISGSRGGELFF. The CDR3 DNA sequence: TGTGCCAGCAGCGCCATTAGCGGGAGTAGGGGCGGGGAGCTGTTTTTT.

The chain links TRBV4-1 to TRBJ1-1; no clear D. This CDR3 is 17 amino acids long. The ends were cut back, 1 base at V and 0 bases at J, with 15 bases in the middle. From germline, CDR1 is MGHRA and CDR2 YSYEKL. Here the CDR3 DNA reads TGCGCCAGCAGCCAAGCGTCCGCGATTGTCATGAACACTGAAGCTTTCTTT. The encoded protein is CASSQASAIVMNTEAFF.

This chain links TRBV7-8 with TRBJ2-3, with 7 bases matching TRBD1. This CDR3 contains 16 residues. Germline lookup yields CDR1 SGHVS and CDR2 FQNEAQ. With 5 bases clipped from V and 2 bases from J, the junction kept 10 bases outside the gene matches. Written as DNA, the CDR3 is TGTGCCAGCAGCACCTCGGACAGGAAACTCACAGATACGCAGTATTTT. Its protein product is CASSTSDRKLTDTQYF.

This clone occurred once. The chain carries TRBV18 and TRBJ2-3; TRBD1 aligns across 11 bases. Germline V gene data show CDR1 as KGHSH and CDR2 as LQKENI. The CDR3 extends over 15 amino acids. J was trimmed by 4 bases and V by 4 bases; bases with no gene match: 4. CDR3 residues: CASSRTGGISDTQYF. CDR3 DNA sequence: TGTGCCAGCTCACGGACAGGGGGCATCTCAGATACGCAGTATTTT.

This clone occurred once. The chain carries TRBV5-4 and TRBJ2-3; weak D call: TRBD1 (5 bases). The germline CDR1 and CDR2 sequences are SGHNT and YYREEE (reference sequence). The CDR3 length is 17 residues. V lost 0 bases and J lost 0, with 14 bases in between. CDR3 amino acids: CASSLARSRASTDTQYF. DNA for the CDR3: TGTGCCAGCAGCTTGGCTAGATCCAGGGCTAGCACAGATACGCAGTATTTT.

The chain joins TRBV7-2 to TRBJ2-1; TRBD2 matches at 9 bases. CDR3 length: 19 residues. Germline V lookup: CDR1 SGHTA, CDR2 FQGNSA. The V gene end was trimmed by 4 bases and the J gene end by 0 bases; junction bases not matched to a gene: 13. The CDR3 region has the DNA TGTGCCAGCAGCTCCAATATGGGCGGGAGGGGGAGCTCCTACAATGAGCAGTTCTTC. Translated: CASSSNMGGRGSSYNEQFF.

This clone was seen just once. V gene TRBV29-1 combines with J gene TRBJ2-5; maybe TRBD1 (5 bases). The V gene's germline CDR1 is SQVTM and CDR2 ANQGSEA. The CDR3 runs to 11 residues. V was clipped by 4 bases and J by 3 bases, with 6 bases between them. CDR3 coding DNA: TGCAGCGTTGCAGGGAAAGAGACCCAGTACTTC. It specifies CSVAGKETQYF.

The chain employs TRBV2 and TRBJ2-5; maybe TRBD1 (6 bases). Germline values: CDR1 SNHLY, CDR2 FYNNEI. The CDR3 extends over 14 amino acids. Trimming left V 9 bases short and J 5 bases short, with 19 bases between. DNA for the CDR3: TGTGCCAGGTCCGCCGGGACAACTCACGAGACCCAGTACTTC. Translating gives CARSAGTTHETQYF.

In DNA, the CDR3 is TGTGCCAGCAGTCCCGGAGGATACAATGAGCAGTTCTTC. This codes for CASSPGGYNEQFF. This chain uses TRBV27 with TRBJ2-1; TRBD2 is a possible D gene (5 bases). The CDR3 length is 13 residues. Germline CDR1 reads MNHEY; CDR2 reads SMNVEV (reference sequence). Trimming pared 5 bases from V and 4 bases from J, leaving 9 bases between.

V and J are TRBV21-1 and TRBJ1-4; TRBD1 is the table's D call and was not checked against the DNA. TRBV21-1 is an annotated pseudogene. This CDR3 contains 15 residues. The CDR3 coding sequence is TGTGCCAGGACAGAAGATACACGGAGAAATGAAAAACTGTTTTTT. This gives the protein CARTEDTRRNEKLFF.

The chain links TRBV5-4 to TRBJ2-7, with 7 bases matching TRBD1. CDR1 is SGHNT and CDR2 is YYREEE in the germline V gene (reference sequence). V trimming: 0 bases; J trimming: 5 bases; junction bases outside the gene matches: 11. The CDR3 covers 16 residues. As DNA, the CDR3 is TGTGCCAGCAGCTTGGGACAGGGTGGGATTCTCCACGAGCAGTACTTC. It translates to CASSLGQGGILHEQYF.

The chain employs TRBV11-3 and TRBJ1-4; D call uncertain. V was cut by 8 bases and J by 7 bases, with 14 bases left in between. CDR1 is SGHNT, CDR2 YENEEA, per germline. The CDR3 extends over 13 amino acids. The CDR3 loop is CASFGGRSEKLFF. Written as DNA, the CDR3 is TGTGCCAGCTTCGGAGGGCGGAGTGAAAAACTGTTTTTT. Full variable domain (remainder filled in from reference TRBV11-3 and TRBJ1-4): EAGVVQSPRYKIIEKKQPVAFWCNPISGHNTLYWYLQNLGQGPELLIRYENEEAVDDSQLPKDRFSAERLKGVDSTLKIQPAELGDSAVYLCASFGGRSEKLFFGSGTQLSVL.

The rearrangement joins TRBV2 to TRBJ1-2; TRBD1 matches 8 bases. The CDR3 loop spans 16 amino acids. Germline assignment: CDR1 SNHLY and CDR2 FYNNEI. J gave up 4 bases and V 7 bases, and 14 bases lay outside the gene matches. The CDR3 loop is CASNGGRNRGSYGYTF. CDR3 coding DNA: TGTGCCAGCAATGGGGGCCGAAACAGGGGGAGCTATGGCTACACCTTC.

The chain is built from TRBV27 and TRBJ2-7; D unresolved. There are 14 residues in the CDR3. Germline V gives CDR1 MNHEY, CDR2 SMNVEV (reference sequence). V lost 5 bases and J 0 bases, leaving 11 bases between the germline ends. CDR3 DNA: TGTGCCAGCAGTAATGAGGTAACCTCCTACGAGCAGTACTTC. The encoded protein is CASSNEVTSYEQYF.

The V call is TRBV18, the J call TRBJ2-1; 11 bases line up with TRBD2. Trimming cost V 2 bases and J 5 bases; bases outside gene matches: 5. The germline gives CDR1 KGHSH, CDR2 LQKENI. The CDR3 has 16 residues. DNA for the CDR3: TGTGCCAGCTCACCAAACCCACTAGCGGGGGACAATGAGCAGTTCTTC. It specifies CASSPNPLAGDNEQFF. Combining the CDR3 with reference TRBV18 and TRBJ2-1 gives the whole variable domain NAGVMQNPRHLVRRRGQEARLRCSPMKGHSHVYWYRQLPEEGLKFMVYLQKENIIDESGMPKERFSAEFPKEGPSILRIQQVVRGDSAAYFCASSPNPLAGDNEQFFGPGTRLTVL.

As DNA, the CDR3 is TGTGCCAGCAGTGAGCGGGGGAGCTCCTACGAGCAGTACTTC. This codes for CASSERGSSYEQYF. The rearrangement joins TRBV2 to TRBJ2-7; TRBD2 matches 7 bases. Germline V gene lookup returns CDR1 SNHLY and CDR2 FYNNEI. The CDR3 sequence is 14 residues long. The V gene end was trimmed by 3 bases and the J gene end by 0 bases; junction bases not matched to a gene: 2.

The rearrangement links TRBV7-3 to TRBJ2-1; a weak D match, TRBD2 (6 bases). The length of the CDR3 is 14 residues. The ends were cut back, 5 bases at V and 7 bases at J, with 15 bases in the middle. CDR1 SGHTA and CDR2 FQGTGA come from the germline V gene. The CDR3 DNA sequence: TGTGCCAGCAGCCAGCGGGCTCCCCCTAATGAGCAGTTCTTC. It yields the protein CASSQRAPPNEQFF. The complete variable domain, with remaining parts taken from reference TRBV7-3 and TRBJ2-1, reads GAGVSQTPSNKVTEKGKYVELRCDPISGHTALYWYRQSLGQGPEFLIYFQGTGAADDSGLPNDRFFAVRPEGSVSTLKIQRTERGDSAVYLCASSQRAPPNEQFFGPGTRLTVL.

The rearrangement uses TRBV7-3 and TRBJ2-1; TRBD2 aligns across 15 bases. The V and J ends lost 3 bases and 9 bases, in that order; junction bases with no gene match: 9. The CDR3 is 17 residues long. Germline V gives CDR1 SGHTA, CDR2 FQGTGA. The CDR3 DNA follows: TGTGCCAGCAGCTTCCAGCGGACTAGCGGGAGGGGTGCTGAGCAGTTCTTC. Amino acid sequence: CASSFQRTSGRGAEQFF.